This T cell receptor beta chain was identified during a study of beta chain features in type 1 diabetes (dated by TCRdb to the late 2010s). Concerning the study at large: Mean age, gender distribution, total cell number and subset yield were not different between patients and healthy donors. A total of around 110,000,000 sorted cells were examined across all samples, and RNA yield correlated strongly with the number of cells per subset. Regulatory and stem cell-like memory subsets were isolated from only 8 patients and about eight healthy donors, whereas naive and central memory subsets came from all 30 or so donors. The study compared TCRB repertoires of sorted circulating CD4+ T cell subsets between recently diagnosed type 1 diabetes patients and matched healthy donors. General findings and caveats noted by the study authors: Only small numbers of individuals were included in the HLA sub-analyses, which left unresolved whether HLA type had any influence on TCRB rearrangement. At VDJ recombination sites, type 1 diabetes patients had fewer insertions and more deleted nucleotides, which implies abnormalities in thymic rearrangement. Shorter templates might be favored by PCR, yet because patient and control samples were amplified and corrected together, any such skew would affect both groups equally. Because cDNA was sequenced instead of genomic DNA, highly expressing activated cells could be over-represented, though the groups showed no difference in activation or CD3 levels. The naive, central memory and regulatory TCRB repertoires appeared to resemble one another more closely among patients than among healthy donors. A moderate but significant shortening of TCRB CDR3 length was observed in type 1 diabetes patients in all four CD4+ subsets.

This clone was observed a handful of times. Its antigen remains unidentified. One base away there is no much larger clone; base qualities are not given. The entire amount of isolated RNA was reverse transcribed using the High Capacity cDNA Reverse Transcription Kit, so the sequenced TCRB transcripts were expressed ones. Naive, central memory and regulatory T cell samples underwent deep immunoSEQ sequencing, averaging around 4 million total reads per sample. After sorted cells were lysed in RLT buffer, RNA was extracted with DNase-treated RNeasy Micro or Mini kits, with the choice depending on cell number. To prevent cross-contamination, every cell subset was processed on its own, while patient and healthy donor samples were processed together. The immunoSEQ multiplex PCR was used to amplify TCRB sequences from cDNA, yielding 87-bp fragments that span the CDR3 region. Sequencing of the amplicons was done on the Illumina HiSeq platform. From the authors' description of their analysis: Synthetic template baselines were used to correct PCR bias computationally, reads within Hamming distance 2 were collapsed together, and singletons that could not be merged were discarded. Reads were aligned against IMGT so that V, D and J genes, CDR3 length and insertions or deletions at six rearrangement sites could be assigned. Within each subset, clonotype counts were normalized to the number of sorted cells before true diversity and Gini coefficients were calculated with the tcR R package. The overlap coefficient, calculated on TCRB nucleotide sequences, was used to quantify repertoire sharing. As a proxy for the pre-selection repertoire, out-of-frame TCRB sequences from naive cells were analyzed. This is the immuneACCESS table as TCRdb keeps it, with only in-frame sequences that have V and J called. A part of the clones is gone; compared with another copy, unresolved V genes explain less than half, and the rest is unexplained. V, J and clone size are taken as reported in that table, and D and trimming were inferred from the DNA itself. A total of 600,000 or so clones appear in this sample, 11% to 15% of them only once. The leading ten clones occupy roughly 0.04% of the sample.

A single peripheral blood draw of about 116 mL on average was collected from each donor into heparinised tubes. Using a panel that included CD45RO, CCR7, CD25, CD127, CD95 and CD27, naive, central memory, regulatory and stem cell-like memory CD4+ T cells were sorted on a BD FACSAria II. Purity was above 95% for every sorted population. PBMCs were isolated immediately by Lymphoprep density gradient centrifugation and stained directly without culture. To minimize batch effects, samples were stained and sorted in pairs, one healthy donor with one patient per experiment. The V end gives up 6 bases and the J end 3 bases, leaving 10 bases in the junction not matched to a gene. Its CDR3 holds 16 amino acids, cysteine through phenylalanine. Just CDR3 DNA is preserved here, 48 bases in frame from base 1. The CDR1 and CDR2 encoded by the germline V gene are KGHSH and LQKENI.

The chain couples TRBV18 to TRBJ1-5, and TRBD1 matches 8 of the central bases. The sample taken for sequencing was naive CD4+ T cells from blood. Per the publication, the cell subset or site label means: true naive CD4+ T cells. This receptor was obtained from a man aged 18-30 years with type 1 diabetes. The CDR3 region: CASSTVAGQANQPQHF. The nucleotides are TGTGCCAGCTCTACTGTCGCGGGACAGGCCAATCAGCCCCAGCATTTT.